The 11 T cell receptor beta chains below were found in one sample sequenced in a study of CD8 T cells in Susac syndrome (dated by TCRdb to between 2018 and 2021). Receptors were amplified or captured by the immunoSEQ multiplex PCR assay. RNA was extracted using the RNeasy kit, and roughly 0.5 to 1 ug of the RNA was reverse transcribed with random hexamers. TCRdb redid the processing of the public reads, applying fastp at Q25 and MiXCR, and retained in-frame beta chains. Rows with a matching CDR3 protein are joined into one entry that keeps the most common DNA and genes. This sample gives about 53,000 distinct CDR3 sequences in total; approximately 95% of them show up just once. The ten largest clones take up about 0.75% of the sample. Material: CD8+ T cells from PBMCs. These receptor sequences come from a human donor with Susac syndrome.

The chain has TRBV20-1 and TRBJ2-5, with a tentative D call TRBD2 (6 bases). The CDR3 runs 14 residues. Germline V gene lookup returns CDR1 DFQATT and CDR2 SNEGSKA (reference sequence). The V end was cut by 4 bases, the J end by 2 bases, with 14 bases between. CDR3 sequence: CSATNGGTQETQYF. CDR3 in DNA: TGCAGTGCTACCAACGGGGGTACTCAAGAGACCCAGTACTTC.

The chain is built from TRBV18 and TRBJ2-7; TRBD2 might be the D (6 bases). The germline CDR1 and CDR2 sequences are KGHSH and LQKENI. Trimming pared 3 bases from V and 5 bases from J, leaving 17 bases between. The CDR3 runs 15 residues. The CDR3 bases are TGTGCCAGCTCACCGGGCGGGGATTTTTCGGACGAGCAGTACTTC. Translation: CASSPGGDFSDEQYF.

CDR3 sequence (DNA): TGCGCCAGCAGCCAGGAGACTAGCGGGGAGCTAGATACGCAGTATTTT. It encodes CASSQETSGELDTQYF. The chain links TRBV4-3 to TRBJ2-3, with TRBD2 identical over 11 bases. The germline V gene encodes CDR1 LGHNA and CDR2 YSLEER. The CDR3 has 16 residues. V lost 3 bases to trimming and J lost 5 bases; unmatched junction nucleotides: 7.

This clonotype appeared a single time. This chain uses TRBV20-1 with TRBJ2-7; TRBD2 aligns across 9 bases. Germline assignment: CDR1 DFQATT and CDR2 SNEGSKA (reference sequence). Trimming took 6 bases from V and 0 from J; bases not matched to a gene: 21. This CDR3 region has 19 residues. DNA of the CDR3: TGCAGTGCGTCTCCTAAGCGGGGGGCCCACCCGAGGAGCTCCTACGAGCAGTACTTC. The encoded protein is CSASPKRGAHPRSSYEQYF.

The chain couples TRBV28 to TRBJ2-7; TRBD2 matches at 8 bases. Germline V gives CDR1 MDHEN, CDR2 SYDVKM. This CDR3 has 15 amino acids. The V and J ends lost 6 bases and 7 bases, in that order; junction bases with no gene match: 14. This CDR3 is CASSSPGGAGGEQYF. DNA for the CDR3: TGTGCCAGCAGCTCTCCCGGGGGGGCCGGGGGTGAGCAGTACTTC.

The chain combines TRBV4-3 with TRBJ1-1; weak D call: TRBD1 (5 bases). This CDR3 contains 13 residues. CDR1 and CDR2 (germline): LGHNA, YSLEER. Trimming stripped 2 bases from V and 1 base from J, with 5 bases between. The CDR3 loop is CASSQTGNTEAFF. CDR3 sequence (DNA): TGCGCCAGCAGCCAAACAGGGAACACTGAAGCTTTCTTT.

The V and J genes are TRBV7-9 and TRBJ2-6; 7 nucleotides align to TRBD1. The length of the CDR3 is 18 residues. V lost 5 bases to trimming and J lost 2 bases; unmatched junction nucleotides: 12. Germline values: CDR1 SEHNR, CDR2 FQNEAQ (reference sequence). This chain's CDR3 is CASSTRARGIPGANVLTF. DNA for the CDR3: TGTGCCAGCAGCACCCGGGCCAGGGGGATCCCTGGGGCCAACGTCCTGACTTTC.

CDR3 coding DNA: TGCGCCAGCAACTTAATTCAGGGGCCGGGGGGCAATCAGCCCCAGCATTTT. Residues: CASNLIQGPGGNQPQHF. The rearrangement links TRBV5-1 to TRBJ1-5; TRBD1 is a possible D gene (6 bases). V was clipped by 6 bases and J by 2 bases, with 21 bases between them. Looked up from germline, CDR1 is SGHRS and CDR2 is YFSETQ. CDR3 size: 17 residues. The entire variable domain, with the rest obtained from reference TRBV5-1 and TRBJ1-5, is as follows: KAGVTQTPRYLIKTRGQQVTLSCSPISGHRSVSWYQQTPGQGLQFLFEYFSETQRNKGNFPGRFSGRQFSNSRSEMNVSTLELGDSALYLCASNLIQGPGGNQPQHFGDGTRLSIL.

The chain employs TRBV9 and TRBJ2-1; D may match TRBD1 or TRBD2 (5 bases each). This CDR3 is built from 14 residues. The germline V gene encodes CDR1 SGDLS and CDR2 YYNGEE. Trimming stripped 2 bases from V and 8 bases from J, with 14 bases between. The CDR3 region has the DNA TGTGCCAGCAGCGTTGGGACCTCCGTGGATGAGCAGTTCTTC. Amino acid sequence: CASSVGTSVDEQFF.

This chain connects TRBV27 to TRBJ2-1; TRBD1 might be the D (5 bases). Germline V lookup: CDR1 MNHEY, CDR2 SMNVEV (reference sequence). CDR3 length: 13 residues. V was pared by 7 bases and J by 4 bases, with 11 bases between. This CDR3 is CASTSGLYNEQFF. CDR3 coding DNA: TGTGCCAGCACCTCAGGGCTGTACAATGAGCAGTTCTTC.

The genes are TRBV4-1 and TRBJ2-1; D uncertain. The CDR3 is 16 amino acids. Per the germline V gene, CDR1 is MGHRA and CDR2 is YSYEKL. V lost 1 base and J lost 13, with 23 bases in between. CDR3 region: CASSQVLSELSRVQFF. CDR3 bases: TGCGCCAGCAGCCAAGTCCTAAGTGAGCTGAGTAGAGTTCAGTTCTTC.